Shown below are 25 T cell receptor beta chains from a single sample sequenced in a study of human T cells and chemical hapten exposure (dated by TCRdb to about 2021). In light of the paper, this sample's time point label describes: patch test 1, 2 weeks after DPC sensitization. This sample's treatment or condition label indicates: therapeutic diphenylcyclopropenone sensitization with weekly scalp DPC. Unfractionated whole blood was collected in Tempus Blood RNA tubes, and total RNA was extracted from that blood. Library preparation was by RACE. These reads were obtained on a NextSeq 500. The public reads were quality trimmed at Q25 with fastp and then assembled into clones with MiXCR by TCRdb, keeping productive beta chains. Identical CDR3 protein sequences are pooled into one entry, listed with their most common genes and DNA. The sample yields about 35,000 distinct CDR3 sequences; roughly 6.4% were counted once. In total, the top ten clones hold roughly 9% of the sample.

The specimen was whole blood, collected in connection with sensitization to the hapten diphenylcyclopropenone (DPC). The receptors stem from a woman aged 30 to 39 with alopecia areata. Some clones in this sample may be carry-over from other donors' samples.

This clonotype was seen only a few times. DNA of the CDR3: TGTGCCAGCAGTCCCGTTGGACCCAGCACAGATACGCAGTATTTT. It yields the protein CASSPVGPSTDTQYF. This chain links TRBV12-3 or TRBV12-4 with TRBJ2-3; no reliable D call. Trimming cost V 5 bases and J 0 bases, with 12 bases left between them. The CDR3 loop spans 15 amino acids.

This clonotype was seen only a few times. The gene calls are TRBV2 and TRBJ1-6; D gene unclear. Trimming cost V 4 bases and J 5 bases, with 6 bases left between them. Germline lookup yields CDR1 SNHLY and CDR2 FYNNEI. The CDR3 runs 13 residues. CDR3 loop: CASSVENNSPLHF. In DNA, the CDR3 is TGTGCCAGCAGTGTGGAGAATAATTCACCCCTCCACTTT.

This clonotype was counted a few times. V gene TRBV11-1 combines with J gene TRBJ1-1; D gene ambiguous. Trimming took 0 bases from V and 0 from J, leaving 5 bases between them. The CDR3 totals 14 residues. CDR1 and CDR2 from the germline V gene are SGHAT and FQDESV (reference sequence). This chain's CDR3 is CASSLAGLNTEAFF. The CDR3 coding sequence is TGTGCCAGCAGCTTAGCAGGTTTGAACACTGAAGCTTTCTTT.

V usage is TRBV5-1 and J usage is TRBJ2-6; 9 bases align to TRBD1. Germline V CDR1 and CDR2: SGHRS, YFSETQ. This CDR3 region has 17 residues. V shed 2 bases and J 4 bases; nucleotides not matched to a gene: 7. Here the CDR3 reads CASSLRDRASGANVLTF. CDR3 in DNA: TGCGCCAGCAGCTTAAGGGACAGGGCATCGGGGGCCAACGTCCTGACTTTC.

This clonotype has only a few counts. This chain joins TRBV7-9 and TRBJ2-4; D is undetermined. V was trimmed by 6 bases and J by 0 bases, leaving 9 bases between them. CDR1 and CDR2 (germline): SEHNR, FQNEAQ (reference sequence). The CDR3 is 14 residues long. CDR3 coding DNA: TGTGCCAGCAGAAGTGGAGTAGCCAAAAACATTCAGTACTTC. Protein: CASRSGVAKNIQYF.

The J gene is TRBJ1-2, the V gene TRBV11-1, with D uncertain. V lost 1 base, J lost 5 bases, and 14 bases lay in between. In germline, CDR1 is SGHAT, CDR2 FQDESV (reference sequence). This CDR3 comprises 15 residues. The DNA for the CDR3 is TGTGCCAGCAGCTTAGTGCCGGACGCTGGGTATGGCTACACCTTC. Translation: CASSLVPDAGYGYTF. The whole variable domain, remainder taken from reference TRBV11-1 and TRBJ1-2, is EAEVAQSPRYKITEKSQAVAFWCDPISGHATLYWYRQILGQGPELLVQFQDESVVDDSQLPKDRFSAERLKGVDSTLKIQPAELGDSAMYLCASSLVPDAGYGYTFGSGTRLTVV.

This clonotype was seen repeatedly, ten times or more. The chain joins TRBV20-1 to TRBJ2-7; either TRBD1 or TRBD2 may fit D (5 bases each). V was trimmed by 6 bases and J by 5 bases, leaving 17 bases between them. The germline CDR1 and CDR2 sequences are DFQATT and SNEGSKA (reference sequence). The CDR3 consists of 13 residues. CDR3 in amino acids: CSARRYMGDEQYF. Here the CDR3 DNA reads TGCAGTGCAAGACGGTATATGGGGGACGAGCAGTACTTC.

A note on this clonotype: A much larger clone differs by one base, so this may be a read error. The chain employs TRBV20-1 and TRBJ1-5; tentative D call: TRBD1 (5 bases). There are 13 residues in the CDR3. CDR1 DFQATT and CDR2 SNEGSKA come from the germline V gene (reference sequence). For the CDR3, the DNA is TGCGGTGCGATCGGGCACAGGAACCAGCCCCAGCATTTT. Its translation: CGAIGHRNQPQHF.

On this clonotype: A read error is possible here, since a much larger clone lies one base away. This rearrangement joins TRBV28 to TRBJ1-5, with D possibly TRBD1 on 5 matching bases. Germline loops: CDR1 MDHEN, CDR2 SYDVKM. CDR3 size: 14 residues. In nucleotides, the CDR3 is TGTGCCAGCAGGCCAGGGATTAGCGATCAGCCCCAGCATTTT. The encoded protein is CASRPGISDQPQHF.

This rearrangement joins TRBV7-8 to TRBJ2-3; D not resolved. This CDR3 contains 14 residues. V lost 0 bases, J lost 0 bases, and 4 bases lay in between. Germline-derived CDR1 and CDR2 are SGHVS and FQNEAQ. In DNA, the CDR3 is TGTGCCAGCAGCTTAGCAAAGAGCACAGATACGCAGTATTTT. Translating gives CASSLAKSTDTQYF.

This clonotype was observed at least ten times. The chain couples TRBV7-6 to TRBJ2-3; tentatively, D is TRBD2 (6 bases). Per germline, CDR1 SGHVS and CDR2 FNYEAQ. The CDR3 spans 14 residues. Between the trimmed V and J ends, which lost 5 bases and 0 bases, there was a span of 9 bases. This CDR3 is CASSPSGSTDTQYF. Here the CDR3 DNA reads TGTGCCAGCAGCCCCAGCGGGAGCACAGATACGCAGTATTTT.

By its share, this clonotype is medium-sized. V gene TRBV18 combines with J gene TRBJ1-4; 8 bases line up with TRBD1. Germline-derived CDR1 and CDR2 are KGHSH and LQKENI. The CDR3 runs 14 residues. The J segment lost 4 bases and the V segment lost 4 bases, leaving 2 bases of the junction unmatched. The CDR3 region is CASSLGQDNEKLFF. CDR3 nucleotides: TGTGCCAGCTCACTGGGACAGGATAATGAAAAACTGTTTTTT.

This clonotype was counted between two and nine times. The rearrangement joins TRBV4-1 to TRBJ1-6; no definite D call. Germline CDR1 MGHRA, CDR2 YSYEKL. V was trimmed by 0 bases and J by 7 bases, leaving 4 bases between them. The CDR3 sequence is 13 residues long. CDR3: CASSQDINSPLHF. The CDR3 nucleotides read TGCGCCAGCAGCCAAGACATAAATTCACCCCTCCACTTT.

This clonotype was detected only a few times. The chain has TRBV14 and TRBJ2-3; perhaps TRBD2 as D (6 bases). This CDR3 contains 16 residues. Germline values: CDR1 SGHDN, CDR2 FVKESK. V lost 2 bases and J 1 base, leaving 13 bases between the germline ends. The DNA of the CDR3 is TGTGCCAGCAGCCAATCCATAGCGGAGCGCACAGATACGCAGTATTTT. Translation: CASSQSIAERTDTQYF.

V gene TRBV20-1 combines with J gene TRBJ2-1; D is unclear. V shed 7 bases and J shed 4 bases, with 14 bases lying between them. Germline lookup yields CDR1 DFQATT and CDR2 SNEGSKA (reference sequence). The CDR3 totals 13 residues. CDR3 loop: CSGPGDTYNEQFF. CDR3 coding DNA: TGCAGTGGTCCTGGTGACACGTACAATGAGCAGTTCTTC.

This chain joins TRBV7-2 and TRBJ1-5; D uncertain. In germline, CDR1 is SGHTA, CDR2 FQGNSA. The CDR3 contains 15 residues. V lost 1 base and J lost 4, with 11 bases in between. The CDR3 loop reads CASSLDLSENQPQHF. The CDR3 DNA sequence: TGTGCCAGCAGCTTAGACTTGTCAGAAAATCAGCCCCAGCATTTT.

This clonotype was seen many times. This chain links TRBV13 with TRBJ1-6, with TRBD1 identical over 7 bases. This CDR3 is built from 14 residues. The germline CDR1 and CDR2 sequences are PRHDT and FYEKMQ (reference sequence). V gave up 2 bases and J gave up 8 bases; unmatched junction bases: 3. The CDR3 sequence is CASSLTGAHSPLHF. CDR3 DNA sequence: TGTGCCAGCAGCTTAACAGGGGCGCATTCACCCCTCCACTTT.

This clonotype has a count of ten or more. The chain employs TRBV5-5 and TRBJ2-2; D unclear. V was shortened by 2 bases and J by 0 bases, with 11 bases between the two germline ends. Germline V CDR1 and CDR2: SGHKS, YYEKEE (reference sequence). This CDR3 is 16 amino acids long. The DNA for the CDR3 is TGTGCCAGCAGCTTCGGCGTTCTTGCGAACACCGGGGAGCTGTTTTTT. This sequence encodes CASSFGVLANTGELFF.

The sample holds many counts of this clonotype. This sequence joins TRBV20-1 and TRBJ2-7, with 7 nucleotides matching TRBD1. Germline-derived CDR1 and CDR2 are DFQATT and SNEGSKA (reference sequence). V lost 1 base and J lost 6; bases outside the gene matches: 0. This CDR3 spans 11 amino acids. The CDR3 spells CSARGDSEQYF. The DNA for the CDR3 is TGCAGTGCTAGAGGGGACAGCGAGCAGTACTTC.

The chain couples TRBV29-1 to TRBJ1-1, with D perhaps TRBD1 (5 bases). This CDR3 region has 15 residues. V lost 4 bases and J 3 bases, leaving 18 bases between the germline ends. Germline V CDR1 and CDR2: SQVTM, ANQGSEA. CDR3 in DNA: TGCAGCGTTGGGGGACCCAGGGCGAGAGACACTGAAGCTTTCTTT. Amino acids: CSVGGPRARDTEAFF.

In this sample, this clonotype turned up many times. This chain uses TRBV10-3 with TRBJ2-7, with 11 bases that match TRBD2. The germline gives CDR1 ENHRY, CDR2 SYGVKD. This CDR3 is 16 amino acids long. J lost 2 bases, V lost 4 bases, and 7 bases had no gene match. CDR3 DNA sequence: TGTGCCATCAGTGTAACTAGCGGGGGCCTCACCTACGAGCAGTACTTC. Its protein is CAISVTSGGLTYEQYF.

The chain couples TRBV28 to TRBJ1-5; 7 bases line up with TRBD1. The ends lost 2 bases at V and 8 bases at J; junction bases unmatched: 6. Germline CDR1 MDHEN, CDR2 SYDVKM. The CDR3 spans 14 residues. The CDR3 protein is CASSLQGGLEPQHF. The DNA for the CDR3 is TGTGCCAGCAGTTTACAGGGGGGCTTAGAGCCCCAGCATTTT.

Many counts were recorded for this clonotype. V gene TRBV6-5 combines with J gene TRBJ1-5; D gene unclear. Germline V gene sequence: CDR1 MNHEY, CDR2 SVGAGI. The CDR3 covers 15 residues. Trimming took off 0 bases at V and 5 bases at J, with 11 bases between the two ends. DNA for the CDR3: TGTGCCAGCAGTTACTCGGGGAGGAATGATCAGCCCCAGCATTTT. It codes for CASSYSGRNDQPQHF.

The rearrangement uses TRBV6-2 or TRBV6-3 and TRBJ1-1; D is perhaps TRBD1 (6 bases). Germline CDR1 is MNHEY and CDR2 is SVGEGT. Trimming removed 2 bases from V and 10 bases from J, with 20 bases in between. This CDR3 is built from 15 residues. The CDR3 bases are TGTGCCAGCAGTTACGTCTGGGACACGGGGGAAGGAGCTTTCTTT. Its protein product is CASSYVWDTGEGAFF.

This chain uses TRBV6-2 or TRBV6-3 with TRBJ1-5, with a tentative D call TRBD1 (6 bases). V gave up 2 bases and J gave up 12 bases, with 11 bases separating them. The germline V gene has CDR1 MNHEY and CDR2 SVGEGT. This CDR3 region has 12 residues. CDR3 DNA: TGTGCCAGCAGTTACCCGACAGGAGACCAGCATTTT. Translating gives CASSYPTGDQHF.